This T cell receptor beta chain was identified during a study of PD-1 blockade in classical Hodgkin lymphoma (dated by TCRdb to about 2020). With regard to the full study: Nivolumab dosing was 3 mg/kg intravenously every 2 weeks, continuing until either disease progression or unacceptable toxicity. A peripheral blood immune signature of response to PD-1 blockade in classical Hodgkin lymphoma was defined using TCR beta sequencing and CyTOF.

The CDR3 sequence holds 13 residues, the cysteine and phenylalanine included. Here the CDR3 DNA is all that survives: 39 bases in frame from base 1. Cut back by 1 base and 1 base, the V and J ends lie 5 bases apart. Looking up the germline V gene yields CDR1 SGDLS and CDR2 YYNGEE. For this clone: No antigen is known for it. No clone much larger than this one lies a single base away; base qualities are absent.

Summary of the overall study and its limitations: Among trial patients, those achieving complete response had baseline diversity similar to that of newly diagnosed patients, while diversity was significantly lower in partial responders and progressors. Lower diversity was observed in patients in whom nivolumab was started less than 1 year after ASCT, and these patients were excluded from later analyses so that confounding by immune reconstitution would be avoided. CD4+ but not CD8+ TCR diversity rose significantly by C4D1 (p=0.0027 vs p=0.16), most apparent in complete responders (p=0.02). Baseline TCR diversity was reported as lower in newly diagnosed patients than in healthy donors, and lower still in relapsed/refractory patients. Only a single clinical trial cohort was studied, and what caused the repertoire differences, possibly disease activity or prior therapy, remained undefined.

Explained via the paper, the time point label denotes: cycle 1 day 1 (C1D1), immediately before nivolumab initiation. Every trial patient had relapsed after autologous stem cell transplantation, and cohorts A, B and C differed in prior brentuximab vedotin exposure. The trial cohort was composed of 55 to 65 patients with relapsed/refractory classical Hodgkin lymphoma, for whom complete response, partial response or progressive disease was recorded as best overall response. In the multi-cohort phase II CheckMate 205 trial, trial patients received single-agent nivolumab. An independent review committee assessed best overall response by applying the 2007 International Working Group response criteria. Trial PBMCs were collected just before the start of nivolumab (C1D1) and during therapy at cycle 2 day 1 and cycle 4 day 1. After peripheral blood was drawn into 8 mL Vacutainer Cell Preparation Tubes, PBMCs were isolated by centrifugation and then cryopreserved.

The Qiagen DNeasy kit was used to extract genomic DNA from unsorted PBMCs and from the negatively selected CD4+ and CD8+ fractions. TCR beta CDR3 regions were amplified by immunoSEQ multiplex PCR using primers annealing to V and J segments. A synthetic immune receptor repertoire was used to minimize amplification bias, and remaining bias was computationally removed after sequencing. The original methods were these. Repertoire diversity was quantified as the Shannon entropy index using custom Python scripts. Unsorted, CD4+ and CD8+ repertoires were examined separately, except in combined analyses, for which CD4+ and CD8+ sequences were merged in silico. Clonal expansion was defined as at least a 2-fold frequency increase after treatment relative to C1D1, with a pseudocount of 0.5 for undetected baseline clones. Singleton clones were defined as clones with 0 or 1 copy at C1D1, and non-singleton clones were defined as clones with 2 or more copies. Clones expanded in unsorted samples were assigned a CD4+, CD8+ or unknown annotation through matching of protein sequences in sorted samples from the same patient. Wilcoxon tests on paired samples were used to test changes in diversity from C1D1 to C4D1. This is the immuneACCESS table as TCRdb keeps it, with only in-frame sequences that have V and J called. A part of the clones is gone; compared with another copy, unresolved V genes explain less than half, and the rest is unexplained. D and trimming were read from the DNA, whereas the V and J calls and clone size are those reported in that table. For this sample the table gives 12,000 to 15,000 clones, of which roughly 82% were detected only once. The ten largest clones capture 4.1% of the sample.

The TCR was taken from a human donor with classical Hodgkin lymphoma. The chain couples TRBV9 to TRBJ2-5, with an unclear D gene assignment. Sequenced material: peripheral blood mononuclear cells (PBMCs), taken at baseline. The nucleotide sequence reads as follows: TGTGCCAGCAGCGTACAGGTCCAAGAGACCCAGTACTTC. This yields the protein CASSVQVQETQYF.